The 6 T cell receptor beta chains below come from one sample, sequenced in a study of CD8 T cells in cerebrospinal fluid in Alzheimer's disease. TCRdb processed the 10x single-cell sequencing reads again and assigns one entry to each CDR3 protein, with no DNA. The table gives about 1,500 distinct CDR3 sequences; the top ten clones make up about 5.6% of it. The sample was cerebrospinal fluid. The receptor source for this set is a human donor with Alzheimer's disease.

Its frequency marks this clonotype as medium-sized. This rearrangement joins TRBV18 to TRBJ1-2. This CDR3 has 14 residues. CDR1 is KGHSH and CDR2 is LQKENI in the germline V gene. The CDR3 region is CASSPPTESNGYTF.

By frequency, this clonotype registers medium-sized (0.01 to 0.1%). This rearrangement joins TRBV12-3 or TRBV12-4 to TRBJ1-2. This CDR3 is 12 amino acids long. The CDR3 protein is CASSAANYGYTF.

Frequency places this clonotype as large (0.1 to 1%). This chain uses TRBV11-3 with TRBJ2-1; as DNA is missing, the TRBD1 call by TCRdb cannot be tested. Germline CDR1 and CDR2: SGHNT and YENEEA. The CDR3 loop spans 13 amino acids. The CDR3 reads CASSVGQGNEQFF.

This clonotype shows up as medium-sized by frequency. The chain joins TRBV6-5 to TRBJ2-2; lacking DNA, the TRBD1 call made by TCRdb goes unchecked. This CDR3 region has 13 residues. Per the germline V gene, CDR1 is MNHEY and CDR2 is SVGAGI. The CDR3 is CASRTGGTGELFF.

In terms of frequency, this clonotype is large. The chain recombines TRBV7-9 with TRBJ2-7; TCRdb outputs TRBD2, but without DNA this stays unchecked. Germline assignment: CDR1 SEHNR and CDR2 FQNEAQ (reference sequence). The CDR3 runs to 15 residues. CDR3 sequence reads: CASSLGTSGSYEQYF.

This clonotype is medium-sized by frequency. The chain links TRBV11-3 to TRBJ2-5. Germline lookup yields CDR1 SGHNT and CDR2 YENEEA. CDR3 length equals 13 residues. Here the CDR3 reads CASSLEPATTQYF.